This TCR beta chain was retrieved from a study of T-cell memory formation after mild COVID-19. Study-wide context: Largely donor-specific sequence clusters came from a couple of donors. Findings of the study overall: Some clones that responded were present in memory (sampled pre-infection), which suggests cross-reactive memory joined. A second wave expanding day 15 to 37 was CD4+-biased; contracting clones were balanced.

TCRdb processed the 5' RACE reads anew with MiXCR; each CDR3 protein has one entry. The data hold about 360,000 distinct CDR3 sequences, with about 15% observed a single time. This clonotype was counted only a few times. The antigen remains unidentified. The receptor was derived from a man aged 18-30 years who had mild COVID-19 (a few samples of this study predate the infection). Cell type and time point are not known. Sample: PBMCs or a T cell subset sorted from them (not recorded which).

CDR3 region: CASSLVKGLGSYEQYF. In DNA form, the CDR3 reads TGTGCCAGCAGCTTAGTCAAAGGGCTAGGGTCCTACGAGCAGTACTTC. This chain connects TRBV7-9 to TRBJ2-7, with no clear D. V lost 1 base, J lost 1 base, and 14 bases lay in between. Germline values: CDR1 SEHNR, CDR2 FQNEAQ (reference sequence). The CDR3 sequence is 16 residues long.